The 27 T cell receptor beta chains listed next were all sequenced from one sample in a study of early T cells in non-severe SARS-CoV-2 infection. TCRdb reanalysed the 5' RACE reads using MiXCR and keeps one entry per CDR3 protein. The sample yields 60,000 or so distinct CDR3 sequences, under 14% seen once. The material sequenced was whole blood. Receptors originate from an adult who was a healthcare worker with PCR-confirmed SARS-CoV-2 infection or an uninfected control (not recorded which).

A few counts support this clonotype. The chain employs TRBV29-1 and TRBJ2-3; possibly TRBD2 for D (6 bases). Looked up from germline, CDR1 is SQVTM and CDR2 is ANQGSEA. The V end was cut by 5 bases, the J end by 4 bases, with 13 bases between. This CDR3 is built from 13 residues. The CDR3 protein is CSVLPGGPDTQYF. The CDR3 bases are TGCAGCGTTCTTCCCGGGGGACCAGATACGCAGTATTTT.

The chain's CDR3 is CASSLSAGGTEAFF. CDR3 DNA sequence: TGCGCCAGCAGCTTGTCAGCAGGGGGGACTGAAGCTTTCTTT. V gene TRBV5-1 combines with J gene TRBJ1-1, with 7 bases identical to TRBD1. This CDR3 comprises 14 residues. The V and J ends lost 1 base and 5 bases, in that order; junction bases with no gene match: 5. Per germline, CDR1 SGHRS and CDR2 YFSETQ.

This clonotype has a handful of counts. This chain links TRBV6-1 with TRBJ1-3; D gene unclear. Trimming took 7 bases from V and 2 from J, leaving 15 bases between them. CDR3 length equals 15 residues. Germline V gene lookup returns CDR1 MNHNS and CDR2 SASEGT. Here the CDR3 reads CASTRMGGPGNTIYF. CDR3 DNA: TGTGCCAGCACCCGAATGGGTGGCCCTGGAAACACCATATATTTT.

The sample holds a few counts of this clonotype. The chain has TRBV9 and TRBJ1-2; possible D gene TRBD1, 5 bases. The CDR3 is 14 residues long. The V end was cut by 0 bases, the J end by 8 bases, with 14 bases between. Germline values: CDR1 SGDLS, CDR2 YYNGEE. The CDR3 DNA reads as TGTGCCAGCAGCGTAGGGCAGGGAGGAAGCGGCTACACCTTC. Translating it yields CASSVGQGGSGYTF. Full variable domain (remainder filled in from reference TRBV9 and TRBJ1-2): DSGVTQTPKHLITATGQRVTLRCSPRSGDLSVYWYQQSLDQGLQFLIQYYNGEERAKGNILERFSAQQFPDLHSELNLSSLELGDSALYFCASSVGQGGSGYTFGSGTRLTVV.

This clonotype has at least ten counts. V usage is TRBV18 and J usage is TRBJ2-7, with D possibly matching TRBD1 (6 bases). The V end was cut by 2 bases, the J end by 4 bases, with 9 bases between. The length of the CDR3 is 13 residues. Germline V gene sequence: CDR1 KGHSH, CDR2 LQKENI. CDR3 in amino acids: CASSPTDRYEQYF. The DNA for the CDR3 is TGTGCCAGCTCACCAACGGACAGATACGAGCAGTACTTC.

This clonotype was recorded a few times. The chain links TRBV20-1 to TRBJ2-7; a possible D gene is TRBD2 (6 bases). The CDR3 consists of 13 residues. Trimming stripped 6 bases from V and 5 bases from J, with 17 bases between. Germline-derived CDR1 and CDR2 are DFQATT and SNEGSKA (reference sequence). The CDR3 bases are TGCAGTGCGCGGGACCCCCAGGCCCACGAGCAGTACTTC. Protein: CSARDPQAHEQYF.

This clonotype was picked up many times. The CDR3 sequence is CASSLADAIGELFF. DNA of the CDR3: TGTGCCAGCAGCTTGGCCGATGCGATCGGGGAGCTGTTTTTT. V is TRBV5-6 and J is TRBJ2-2; the D is unclear. The germline V gene encodes CDR1 SGHDT and CDR2 YYEEEE. The CDR3 runs 14 residues. Trimming removed 0 bases at V and 7 bases at J, with 10 bases between.

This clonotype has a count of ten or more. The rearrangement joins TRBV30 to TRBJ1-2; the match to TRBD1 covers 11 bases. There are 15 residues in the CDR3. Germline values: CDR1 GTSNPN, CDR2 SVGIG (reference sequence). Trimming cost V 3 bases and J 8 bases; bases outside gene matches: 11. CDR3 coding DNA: TGTGCCTGGAGAGGAAGGGACAGGGGGTCTGGAGGCTACACCTTC. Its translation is CAWRGRDRGSGGYTF.

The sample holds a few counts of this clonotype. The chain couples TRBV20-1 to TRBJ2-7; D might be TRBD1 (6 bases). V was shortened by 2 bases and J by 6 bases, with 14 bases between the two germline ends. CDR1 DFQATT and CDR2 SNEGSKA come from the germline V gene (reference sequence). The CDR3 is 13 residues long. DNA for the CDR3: TGCAGTGCTAGAATCAGGGGAAGTAGCGAGCAGTACTTC. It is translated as CSARIRGSSEQYF.

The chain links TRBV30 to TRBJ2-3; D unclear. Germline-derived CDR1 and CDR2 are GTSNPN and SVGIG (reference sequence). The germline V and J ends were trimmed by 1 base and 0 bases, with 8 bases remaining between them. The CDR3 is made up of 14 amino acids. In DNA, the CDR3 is TGTGCCTGGAGTGGTGGGATGAGCACAGATACGCAGTATTTT. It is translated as CAWSGGMSTDTQYF.

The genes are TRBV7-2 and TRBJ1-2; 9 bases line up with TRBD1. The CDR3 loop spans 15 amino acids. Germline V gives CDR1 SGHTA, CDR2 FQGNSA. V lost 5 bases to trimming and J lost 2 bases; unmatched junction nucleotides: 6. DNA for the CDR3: TGTGCCAGCAGCACCCAGGGGACAGGGAACTATGGCTACACCTTC. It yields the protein CASSTQGTGNYGYTF.

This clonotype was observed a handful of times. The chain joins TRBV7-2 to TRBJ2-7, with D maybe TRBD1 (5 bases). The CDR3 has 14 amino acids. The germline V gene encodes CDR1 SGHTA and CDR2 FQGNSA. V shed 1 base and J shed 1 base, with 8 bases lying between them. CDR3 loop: CASSLGAGSYEQYF. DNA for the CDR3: TGTGCCAGCAGCTTAGGGGCAGGGTCCTACGAGCAGTACTTC.

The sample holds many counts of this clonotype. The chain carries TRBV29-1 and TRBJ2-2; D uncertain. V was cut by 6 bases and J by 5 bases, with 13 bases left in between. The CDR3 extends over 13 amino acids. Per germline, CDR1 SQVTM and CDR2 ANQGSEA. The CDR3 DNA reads TGCAGCGTCGGAACAAGATCTACCGGGGAGCTGTTTTTT. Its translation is CSVGTRSTGELFF.

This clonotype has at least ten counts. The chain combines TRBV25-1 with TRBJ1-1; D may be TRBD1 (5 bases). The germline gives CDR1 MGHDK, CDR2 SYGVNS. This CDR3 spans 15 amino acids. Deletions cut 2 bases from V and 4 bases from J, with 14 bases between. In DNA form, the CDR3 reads TGTGCCAGCAGTGAAACTGGCAGGGCCGGCACTGAAGCTTTCTTT. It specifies CASSETGRAGTEAFF. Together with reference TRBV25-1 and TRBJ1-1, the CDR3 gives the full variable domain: EADIYQTPRYLVIGTGKKITLECSQTMGHDKMYWYQQDPGMELHLIHYSYGVNSTEKGDLSSESTVSRIRTEHFPLTLESARPSHTSQYLCASSETGRAGTEAFFGQGTRLTVV.

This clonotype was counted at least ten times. This CDR3 is CASSQGHRNTEAFF. CDR3 DNA sequence: TGCGCCAGCAGCCAAGGACACAGAAACACTGAAGCTTTCTTT. This chain connects TRBV4-3 to TRBJ1-1; the D is unclear. Germline V gene sequence: CDR1 LGHNA, CDR2 YSLEER. V was trimmed by 1 base and J by 2 bases, leaving 8 bases between them. CDR3 size: 14 residues.

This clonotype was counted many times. CDR3 sequence: CASSLFRDILSGANVLTF. CDR3 coding DNA: TGTGCCAGCAGCTTATTCAGGGACATACTCTCTGGGGCCAACGTCCTGACTTTC. J is TRBJ2-6 and V is TRBV11-2, with D possibly being TRBD1 (6 bases). This CDR3 is built from 18 residues. Between the trimmed V and J ends, which lost 2 bases and 0 bases, there was a span of 14 bases. The germline CDR1 and CDR2 sequences are SGHAT and FQNNGV.

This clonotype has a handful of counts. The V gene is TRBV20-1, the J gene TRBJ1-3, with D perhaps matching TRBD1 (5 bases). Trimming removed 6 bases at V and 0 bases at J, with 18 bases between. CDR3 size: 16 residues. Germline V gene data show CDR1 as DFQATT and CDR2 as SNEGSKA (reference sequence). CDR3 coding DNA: TGCAGTGCCAGAACTACAGGAGCAATCTCTGGAAACACCATATATTTT. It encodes CSARTTGAISGNTIYF.

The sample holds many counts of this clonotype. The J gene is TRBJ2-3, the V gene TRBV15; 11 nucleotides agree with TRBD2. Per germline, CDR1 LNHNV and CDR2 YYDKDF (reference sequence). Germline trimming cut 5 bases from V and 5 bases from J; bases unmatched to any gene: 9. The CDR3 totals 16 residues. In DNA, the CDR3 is TGTGCCACCAGCGGCTTGGGGCTAGCGGGGGGAGATACGCAGTATTTT. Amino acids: CATSGLGLAGGDTQYF.

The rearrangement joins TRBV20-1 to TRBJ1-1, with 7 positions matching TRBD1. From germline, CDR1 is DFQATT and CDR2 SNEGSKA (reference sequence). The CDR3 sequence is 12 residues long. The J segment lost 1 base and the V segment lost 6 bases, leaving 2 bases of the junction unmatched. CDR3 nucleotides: TGCAGTGCGACAGGGAAGAACACTGAAGCTTTCTTT. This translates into CSATGKNTEAFF.

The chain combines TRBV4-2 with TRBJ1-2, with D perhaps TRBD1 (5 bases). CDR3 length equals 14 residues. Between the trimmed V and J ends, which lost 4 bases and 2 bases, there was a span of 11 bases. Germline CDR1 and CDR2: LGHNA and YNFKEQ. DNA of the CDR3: TGTGCCAGCAGCCGCCGGGACGGGAACTATGGCTACACCTTC. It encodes CASSRRDGNYGYTF.

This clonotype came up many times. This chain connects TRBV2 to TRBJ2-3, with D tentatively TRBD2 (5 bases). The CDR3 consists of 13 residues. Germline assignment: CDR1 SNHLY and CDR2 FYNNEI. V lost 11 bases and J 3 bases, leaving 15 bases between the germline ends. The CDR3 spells CAAGRGLTDTQYF. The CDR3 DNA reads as TGTGCCGCAGGCCGGGGATTAACAGATACGCAGTATTTT.

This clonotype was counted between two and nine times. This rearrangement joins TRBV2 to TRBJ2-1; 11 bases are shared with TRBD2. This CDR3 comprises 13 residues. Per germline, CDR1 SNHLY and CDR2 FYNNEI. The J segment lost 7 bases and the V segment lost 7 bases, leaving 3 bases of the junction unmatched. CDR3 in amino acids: CASNSGGANEQFF. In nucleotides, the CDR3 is TGTGCCAGCAATAGCGGGGGGGCTAATGAGCAGTTCTTC.

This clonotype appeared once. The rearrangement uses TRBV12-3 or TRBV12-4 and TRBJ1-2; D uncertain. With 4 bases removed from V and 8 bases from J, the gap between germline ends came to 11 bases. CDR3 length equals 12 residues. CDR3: CASSSPGWGYTF. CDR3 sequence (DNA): TGTGCCAGCAGTTCTCCCGGATGGGGCTACACCTTC.

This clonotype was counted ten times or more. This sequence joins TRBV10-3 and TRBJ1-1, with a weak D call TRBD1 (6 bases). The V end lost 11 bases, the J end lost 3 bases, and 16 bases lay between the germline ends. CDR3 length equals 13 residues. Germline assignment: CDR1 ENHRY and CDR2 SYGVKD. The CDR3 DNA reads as TGTGCCGCTCGGGGGCAGATCGACACTGAAGCTTTCTTT. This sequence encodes CAARGQIDTEAFF.

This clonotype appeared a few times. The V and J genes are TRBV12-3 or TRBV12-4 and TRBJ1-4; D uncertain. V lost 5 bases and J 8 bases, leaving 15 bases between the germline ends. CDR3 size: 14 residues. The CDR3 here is CASSNNRAGEKLFF. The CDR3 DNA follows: TGTGCCAGCAGTAACAATAGGGCGGGGGAAAAACTGTTTTTT.

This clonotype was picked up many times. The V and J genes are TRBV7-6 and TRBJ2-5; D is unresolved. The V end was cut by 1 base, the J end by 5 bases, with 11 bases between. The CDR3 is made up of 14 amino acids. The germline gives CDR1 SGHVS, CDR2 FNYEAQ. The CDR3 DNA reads TGTGCCAGCAGCTTAGTGATGGTTAGGGAGACCCAGTACTTC. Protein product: CASSLVMVRETQYF.

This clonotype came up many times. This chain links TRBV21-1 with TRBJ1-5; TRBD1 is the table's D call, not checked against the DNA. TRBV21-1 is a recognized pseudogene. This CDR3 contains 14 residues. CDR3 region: CASSALRGSQPQHF. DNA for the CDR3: TGTGCCAGCAGCGCGCTAAGGGGTAGTCAGCCCCAGCATTTT.